This passage covers 7 T cell receptor beta chains from one sample sequenced in a study of cytomegalovirus exposure and HLA in healthy donors. PCR used 60 Vbeta primers and 13 Jbeta primers. Produced via immunoSEQ multiplex PCR; TCRdb's table is partial and in-frame only. Altogether some 120,000 clones are present, roughly 62% being singletons, with the ten largest covering around 1.6%. The sample taken for sequencing was PBMCs. The source of these receptors is a young man in good health and CMV-seropositive.

This clone was recorded once. The rearrangement links TRBV14 to TRBJ2-1; possibly TRBD1 for D (7 bases). Trimming shortened V by 4 bases and J by 8 bases, and 18 bases separated the two germline ends. Germline values: CDR1 SGHDN, CDR2 FVKESK. CDR3 size: 15 residues. The CDR3 nucleotides read TGTGCCAGCAGCCCCTGGACAGGTGGAGGGGATGAGCAGTTCTTC. Residues: CASSPWTGGGDEQFF.

The chain recombines TRBV7-8 with TRBJ2-7; D is undetermined. The germline CDR1 and CDR2 sequences are SGHVS and FQNEAQ. This CDR3 spans 15 amino acids. Trimming shortened V by 0 bases and J by 0 bases, and 9 bases separated the two germline ends. CDR3 region: CASSLAPGPSYEQYF. The CDR3 DNA follows: TGTGCCAGCAGCTTAGCTCCCGGTCCCTCCTACGAGCAGTACTTC. Using reference TRBV7-8 and TRBJ2-7 for the parts outside the CDR3, the full variable domain is GAGVSQSPRYKVAKRGQDVALRCDPISGHVSLFWYQQALGQGPEFLTYFQNEAQLDKSGLPSDRFFAERPEGSVSTLKIQRTQQEDSAVYLCASSLAPGPSYEQYFGPGTRLTVT.

This clone was picked up a small number of times. The chain recombines TRBV10-3 with TRBJ2-7, with a tentative D call TRBD2 (5 bases). CDR1 and CDR2 (germline): ENHRY, SYGVKD. This CDR3 contains 15 residues. The V gene lost 0 bases and the J gene lost 3 bases, with 12 bases spanning the gap. In DNA, the CDR3 is TGTGCCATCAGTGAGTCGACTCGGGGAATCTACGAGCAGTACTTC. Its translation is CAISESTRGIYEQYF.

The V and J genes are TRBV4-2 and TRBJ2-3; TRBD2 is a possible D gene (6 bases). CDR3 size: 14 residues. V was cut by 0 bases and J by 4 bases, with 8 bases left in between. Per germline, CDR1 LGHNA and CDR2 YNFKEQ. Here the CDR3 reads CASSQDGEADTQYF. The CDR3 DNA sequence: TGTGCCAGCAGCCAAGACGGGGAGGCAGATACGCAGTATTTT.

The chain recombines TRBV7-9 with TRBJ2-3, with TRBD2 matching 9 bases. V lost 0 bases to trimming and J lost 8 bases; unmatched junction nucleotides: 3. The CDR3 is 14 amino acids. The germline V gene encodes CDR1 SEHNR and CDR2 FQNEAQ (reference sequence). CDR3 DNA sequence: TGTGCCAGCAGCTTAGCTAGCGGGAGAGGTACGCAGTATTTT. Translating it yields CASSLASGRGTQYF.

This clone was counted only a few times. This rearrangement joins TRBV14 to TRBJ2-5; TRBD2 agrees at 12 bases. V lost 2 bases, J lost 1 base, and 2 bases stayed unmatched. This CDR3 is built from 16 residues. Germline-derived CDR1 and CDR2 are SGHDN and FVKESK. CDR3 DNA: TGTGCCAGCAGCCAACTAGCGGGAGGGTTCCAAGAGACCCAGTACTTC. Translated: CASSQLAGGFQETQYF.

The chain joins TRBV15 to TRBJ2-2; the match to TRBD1 covers 8 bases. Per the germline V gene, CDR1 is LNHNV and CDR2 is YYDKDF (reference sequence). This CDR3 comprises 16 residues. With 5 bases clipped from V and 4 bases from J, the junction kept 9 bases outside the gene matches. The CDR3 is CATSPQTGVFTGELFF. In DNA, the CDR3 is TGTGCCACCAGCCCCCAGACAGGGGTGTTCACCGGGGAGCTGTTTTTT.